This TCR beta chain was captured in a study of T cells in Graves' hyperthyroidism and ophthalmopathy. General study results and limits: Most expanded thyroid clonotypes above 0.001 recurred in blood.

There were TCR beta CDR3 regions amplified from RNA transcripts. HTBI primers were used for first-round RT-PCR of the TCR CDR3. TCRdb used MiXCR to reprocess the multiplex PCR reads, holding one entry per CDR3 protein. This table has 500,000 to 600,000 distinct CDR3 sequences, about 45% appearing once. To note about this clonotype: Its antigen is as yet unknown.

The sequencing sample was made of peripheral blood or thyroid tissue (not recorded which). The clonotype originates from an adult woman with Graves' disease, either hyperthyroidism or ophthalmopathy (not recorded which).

In DNA form, the CDR3 reads TGTGCCATCAGTGAAGGGACCCTAGTGAACACTGAAGCTTTCTTT. This translates into CAISEGTLVNTEAFF. This chain links TRBV10-3 with TRBJ1-1; possible D gene TRBD1, 5 bases. This CDR3 spans 15 amino acids. The ends were cut back, 3 bases at V and 0 bases at J, with 11 bases in the middle. Germline assignment: CDR1 ENHRY and CDR2 SYGVKD.